The 27 T cell receptor beta chains below were found in one sample sequenced in a study of post-analysis software for immune sequencing data. Findings of the study overall: Four to six TRBV segments were more frequent in patients than controls; TRBV5-6, TRBV5-1 and TRBV20-1 belonged to this group.

These receptors lack a known antigen. Included in the TCR beta cDNA libraries were unique molecular identifiers. A single record per CDR3 protein comes from TCRdb applying MiXCR to the PCR reads. The data contain approximately 660,000 distinct CDR3 sequences, 59% of them singletons. The source material was blood. These receptors all stem from a girl aged 2 to 10 with multiple sclerosis.

The chain employs TRBV7-8 and TRBJ2-7; the D call may be TRBD1 or TRBD2 (5 bases each). This CDR3 spans 13 amino acids. Germline-derived CDR1 and CDR2 are SGHVS and FQNEAQ. Trimming removed 4 bases at V and 6 bases at J, with 13 bases between. DNA of the CDR3: TGTGCCAGCAGCTCGATAAGGGACGGCGAGCAGTACTTC. Translated: CASSSIRDGEQYF.

This chain links TRBV6-5 with TRBJ2-2; TRBD2 aligns across 7 bases. In germline, CDR1 is MNHEY, CDR2 SVGAGI. This CDR3 contains 15 residues. V lost 0 bases to trimming and J lost 6 bases; unmatched junction nucleotides: 4. DNA for the CDR3: TGTGCCAGCAGTTACTCTCGGGAGGTCCCCGGGGAGCTGTTTTTT. Protein: CASSYSREVPGELFF.

This chain connects TRBV7-9 to TRBJ2-7; D gene unclear. The CDR3 contains 12 residues. V lost 2 bases and J lost 2, with 4 bases in between. CDR1 is SEHNR, CDR2 FQNEAQ, per germline (reference sequence). CDR3 protein: CASSLTPYEQYF. The CDR3 DNA sequence: TGTGCCAGCAGCTTAACCCCCTACGAGCAGTACTTC.

This clonotype was observed a handful of times. This rearrangement joins TRBV6-5 to TRBJ2-5, with D perhaps given as TRBD1 or TRBD2 (6 bases each). The CDR3 loop spans 12 amino acids. Trimming removed 10 bases from V and 11 bases from J, with 20 bases in between. CDR1 MNHEY and CDR2 SVGAGI come from the germline V gene. Written as DNA, the CDR3 is TGTGCCACAGAAGGGGGGCGCGGGGAGCAGTACTTC. It yields the protein CATEGGRGEQYF.

This sequence joins TRBV10-3 and TRBJ2-5; a weak D match, TRBD2 (5 bases). In germline, CDR1 is ENHRY, CDR2 SYGVKD. The CDR3 sequence is 13 residues long. The ends were cut back, 4 bases at V and 7 bases at J, with 13 bases in the middle. The CDR3 nucleotides are TGTGCCATCAGTGGCGGAGGACCGCTGACCCAGTACTTC. It yields the protein CAISGGGPLTQYF.

The genes are TRBV12-3 or TRBV12-4 and TRBJ2-1; tentative D call: TRBD2 (6 bases). This CDR3 spans 16 amino acids. V shed 3 bases and J shed 4 bases, with 16 bases lying between them. CDR3 DNA sequence: TGTGCCAGCAGTTTTAGGACTGGAGGGAGTTACAATGAGCAGTTCTTC. Protein: CASSFRTGGSYNEQFF.

V usage is TRBV5-5 and J usage is TRBJ1-1; D possibly corresponds to TRBD1 (5 bases). The CDR3 totals 18 residues. CDR1 and CDR2 (germline): SGHKS, YYEKEE (reference sequence). The ends were cut back, 4 bases at V and 1 base at J, with 23 bases in the middle. CDR3 nucleotides: TGTGCCAGCAGCCGGGGAATAGTCGCTGGAGGGACGAACACTGAAGCTTTCTTT. Protein sequence: CASSRGIVAGGTNTEAFF.

This clonotype was seen more than once but under ten times. The J gene is TRBJ2-1, the V gene TRBV11-2; 8 bases map to TRBD2. The CDR3 totals 14 residues. The V gene end was trimmed by 3 bases and the J gene end by 8 bases; junction bases not matched to a gene: 6. Germline V gene lookup returns CDR1 SGHAT and CDR2 FQNNGV. CDR3 nucleotides: TGTGCCAGCAGCTTTCCAGCGGGAGATTATGAGCAGTTCTTC. It encodes CASSFPAGDYEQFF.

This chain connects TRBV3-1 to TRBJ2-7; 11 nucleotides match TRBD2. The DNA end is more similar to TRBJ2-5, so the J call may be wrong. Looked up from germline, CDR1 is LGHDT and CDR2 is YNNKEL (reference sequence). The CDR3 loop spans 17 amino acids. CDR3 residues: CASSRGTSGYERETQYF. The CDR3 nucleotides are TGTGCCAGCAGCCGCGGGACTAGCGGCTATGAACGCGAGACCCAGTACTTC.

For the CDR3, the DNA is TGTGCCAGCAGTTTAGACAGGGACGGGGATGAGCAGTTCTTC. This encodes CASSLDRDGDEQFF. This chain joins TRBV12-3 or TRBV12-4 and TRBJ2-1; D is perhaps TRBD1 (6 bases). This CDR3 has 14 residues. V lost 1 base to trimming and J lost 8 bases, with 12 bases between them.

The chain combines TRBV5-6 with TRBJ2-3; D uncertain. The CDR3 loop spans 13 amino acids. Per the germline V gene, CDR1 is SGHDT and CDR2 is YYEEEE. Deletions cut 4 bases from V and 6 bases from J, with 12 bases between. The CDR3 region is CASSPEPRDTQYF. In DNA form, the CDR3 reads TGTGCCAGCAGCCCCGAACCCCGCGATACGCAGTATTTT.

This clonotype occurred a few times. This chain uses TRBV7-8 with TRBJ2-5; 10 bases are a match to TRBD2. This CDR3 is built from 15 residues. The trim removed 5 bases at V and 1 base at J, leaving 4 bases unmatched. Germline loops: CDR1 SGHVS, CDR2 FQNEAQ. DNA for the CDR3: TGTGCCAGCAGCAGCCTAGCGGGGGTCCAAGAGACCCAGTACTTC. Its protein product is CASSSLAGVQETQYF.

The V call is TRBV7-2, the J call TRBJ2-1; 7 positions match TRBD2. Trimming took 5 bases from V and 6 from J; bases not matched to a gene: 16. Germline V lookup: CDR1 SGHTA, CDR2 FQGNSA. The CDR3 contains 17 residues. This CDR3 reads CASSARSLAEDSNEQFF. The CDR3 nucleotides are TGTGCCAGCAGCGCTAGGTCTCTAGCGGAAGATAGCAATGAGCAGTTCTTC. Filled out from reference TRBV7-2 and TRBJ2-1, the complete variable domain reads GAGVSQSPSNKVTEKGKDVELRCDPISGHTALYWYRQSLGQGLEFLIYFQGNSAPDKSGLPSDRFSAERTGGSVSTLTIQRTQQEDSAVYLCASSARSLAEDSNEQFFGPGTRLTVL.

The chain uses TRBV29-1 and TRBJ2-1; 9 nucleotides match TRBD2. J gave up 9 bases and V 4 bases, and 7 bases lay outside the gene matches. Germline V gives CDR1 SQVTM, CDR2 ANQGSEA. The CDR3 is made up of 13 amino acids. The CDR3 DNA reads TGCAGCGTTGGTAGCGGGAGTCGAGTTGAGCAGTTCTTC. This translates into CSVGSGSRVEQFF.

The rearrangement uses TRBV13 and TRBJ2-7, with 8 bases aligning to TRBD2. The germline gives CDR1 PRHDT, CDR2 FYEKMQ (reference sequence). V trimming: 4 bases; J trimming: 1 base; junction bases outside the gene matches: 12. This CDR3 spans 17 amino acids. The CDR3 loop reads CASSSPREAGASYEQYF. The CDR3 region has the DNA TGTGCCAGCAGCTCCCCCCGGGAAGCGGGGGCTTCCTACGAGCAGTACTTC.

The genes are TRBV20-1 and TRBJ1-2; 10 bases are shared with TRBD1. Germline CDR1 is DFQATT and CDR2 is SNEGSKA (reference sequence). V shed 6 bases and J 2 bases; nucleotides not matched to a gene: 18. This CDR3 has 18 residues. The CDR3 loop reads CSAPSDRDRGPENYGYTF. DNA for the CDR3: TGCAGTGCCCCAAGTGACCGGGACAGGGGCCCCGAGAACTATGGCTACACCTTC.

The chain carries TRBV5-1 and TRBJ1-6; weak D call: TRBD1 (6 bases). The CDR3 contains 16 residues. The V gene's germline CDR1 is SGHRS and CDR2 YFSETQ. The V gene lost 4 bases and the J gene lost 4 bases, with 15 bases spanning the gap. The CDR3 is CASSPRDTRYNSPLHF. CDR3 sequence (DNA): TGCGCCAGCAGCCCGAGGGACACTCGGTATAATTCACCCCTCCACTTT. The full variable domain, completed using reference TRBV5-1 and TRBJ1-6, is KAGVTQTPRYLIKTRGQQVTLSCSPISGHRSVSWYQQTPGQGLQFLFEYFSETQRNKGNFPGRFSGRQFSNSRSEMNVSTLELGDSALYLCASSPRDTRYNSPLHFGNGTRLTVT.

The rearrangement joins TRBV5-1 to TRBJ2-7; tentatively, D is TRBD1 or TRBD2 (5 bases each). Germline assignment: CDR1 SGHRS and CDR2 YFSETQ. V was trimmed by 2 bases and J by 0 bases, leaving 15 bases between them. This CDR3 has 16 amino acids. CDR3 nucleotide sequence: TGCGCCAGCAGCTTTGACCAGGGACGGAGCTCCTACGAGCAGTACTTC. The encoded protein is CASSFDQGRSSYEQYF.

This clonotype was detected a few times. The V gene is TRBV7-9, the J gene TRBJ1-1; D unclear. The length of the CDR3 is 14 residues. Germline V gene sequence: CDR1 SEHNR, CDR2 FQNEAQ (reference sequence). The ends were cut back, 0 bases at V and 4 bases at J, with 9 bases in the middle. CDR3 in amino acids: CASSLAEAGTEAFF. The CDR3, as DNA: TGTGCCAGCAGCTTAGCCGAAGCCGGCACTGAAGCTTTCTTT.

The chain links TRBV4-1 to TRBJ2-1; no definite D call. The CDR3 has 13 amino acids. CDR1 is MGHRA, CDR2 YSYEKL, per germline. Trimming cost V 2 bases and J 3 bases, with 5 bases left between them. In nucleotides, the CDR3 is TGCGCCAGCAGCCAAATATTCTACAATGAGCAGTTCTTC. Translated, it gives CASSQIFYNEQFF.

The chain employs TRBV4-2 and TRBJ1-1; D is perhaps TRBD1 (5 bases). V lost 4 bases and J lost 0, with 12 bases in between. Germline CDR1 LGHNA, CDR2 YNFKEQ. The CDR3 is 15 residues long. CDR3 amino acids: CASSLDGGMNTEAFF. As DNA, the CDR3 is TGTGCCAGCAGCCTCGACGGGGGGATGAACACTGAAGCTTTCTTT.

V and J are TRBV20-1 and TRBJ1-5; D unresolved. The CDR3 totals 13 residues. V lost 5 bases and J 0 bases, leaving 8 bases between the germline ends. CDR1 is DFQATT and CDR2 is SNEGSKA in the germline V gene (reference sequence). The CDR3 loop reads CSAWTHSNQPQHF. The CDR3 nucleotides read TGCAGTGCTTGGACCCATAGCAATCAGCCCCAGCATTTT.

CDR3 sequence (DNA): TGTGCCAGCTCACCACCGCACGGACAGTGGACAGATACGCAGTATTTT. It yields the protein CASSPPHGQWTDTQYF. The chain joins TRBV18 to TRBJ2-3; maybe TRBD1 (6 bases). V lost 0 bases and J 3 bases, leaving 13 bases between the germline ends. Germline-derived CDR1 and CDR2 are KGHSH and LQKENI. The CDR3 has 16 amino acids.

This clonotype showed up many times. The genes are TRBV12-3 or TRBV12-4 and TRBJ2-1; D is unclear. The CDR3 covers 11 residues. V lost 4 bases, J lost 8 bases, and 6 bases lay in between. In nucleotides, the CDR3 is TGTGCCAGCAGTTCCCAGTATGAGCAGTTCTTC. Protein: CASSSQYEQFF.

The V and J genes are TRBV20-1 and TRBJ2-3; no firm D call. The CDR3 totals 11 residues. Trimming cost V 4 bases and J 5 bases, with 7 bases left between them. Germline values: CDR1 DFQATT, CDR2 SNEGSKA (reference sequence). The CDR3 reads CSANSLDTQYF. Written as DNA, the CDR3 is TGCAGTGCTAATTCTCTAGATACGCAGTATTTT.

The chain carries TRBV6-5 and TRBJ1-4; tentatively, D is TRBD1 (6 bases). V shed 6 bases and J shed 7 bases, with 18 bases lying between them. Per germline, CDR1 MNHEY and CDR2 SVGAGI. The CDR3 has 15 residues. The DNA for the CDR3 is TGTGCCAGCAGCCTAATAGGGGGAGAGAGTGAAAAACTGTTTTTT. This gives the protein CASSLIGGESEKLFF.

The J gene is TRBJ2-3, the V gene TRBV29-1; 7 bases align to TRBD2. The CDR3 runs 15 residues. The V gene's germline CDR1 is SQVTM and CDR2 ANQGSEA. The junction had 7 bases not matched to a gene; V was cut back by 4 bases and J by 0 bases. CDR3 coding DNA: TGCAGCGTTGTGTTGGCTAGCGGCAGCACAGATACGCAGTATTTT. Translating it yields CSVVLASGSTDTQYF.